This TCR beta chain was captured by sequencing in a study of PD-1 blockade in mismatch repair-deficient tumors. The table came from immunoSEQ multiplex PCR; TCRdb's copy has only in-frame clones and leaves some out. The sample lists around 100,000 clones; about 80% were seen once. The CDR3 is 16 residues long. Germline values: CDR1 SEHNR, CDR2 FQNEAQ (reference sequence). Unmatched junction bases numbered 10, after V lost 1 base and J lost 7 bases. TCRs were sequenced from a few patients responding to pembrolizumab. The material was peripheral blood, obtained 60 weeks after starting pembrolizumab. This rearrangement joins TRBV7-9 to TRBJ1-2, with 9 bases that match TRBD1. The sequence came from an adult with mismatch repair-deficient cancer. The CDR3: CASSLVVGTGSSGYTF. The CDR3 bases are TGTGCCAGCAGCTTAGTTGTTGGGACAGGGTCTAGTGGCTACACCTTC. Full variable domain (missing parts from reference TRBV7-9 and TRBJ1-2): DTGVSQNPRHKITKRGQNVTFRCDPISEHNRLYWYRQTLGQGPEFLTYFQNEAQLEKSRLLSDRFSAERPKGSFSTLEIQRTEQGDSAMYLCASSLVVGTGSSGYTFGSGTRLTVV.